The 20 T cell receptor beta chains reported below all come from one sample, sequenced in a study of blood T cell repertoires in COVID-19. TCRdb's copy holds only in-frame clones and misses some; the assay was immunoSEQ multiplex PCR. Here the sample spans around 47,000 clones, roughly four fifths being singletons. Input material: peripheral blood. These receptors originate from a man between 65 and 79 years old with active COVID-19.

This chain uses TRBV28 with TRBJ2-2; TRBD2 matches at 10 bases. The CDR3 runs to 14 residues. J gave up 6 bases and V 8 bases, and 6 bases lay outside the gene matches. The germline CDR1 and CDR2 sequences are MDHEN and SYDVKM. The CDR3 here is CASLLAGHSGELFF. CDR3 DNA: TGTGCCAGCCTACTAGCGGGGCACTCCGGGGAGCTGTTTTTT.

This chain links TRBV20-1 with TRBJ2-7, with D tentatively TRBD1 (5 bases). The V gene's germline CDR1 is DFQATT and CDR2 SNEGSKA (reference sequence). This CDR3 contains 14 residues. The V gene lost 3 bases and the J gene lost 4 bases, with 16 bases spanning the gap. This chain's CDR3 is CSASGPDNPYEQYF. The DNA of the CDR3 is TGCAGTGCTAGTGGTCCGGACAACCCTTACGAGCAGTACTTC.

The V and J genes are TRBV4-1 and TRBJ2-2; no reliable D call. The CDR3 is 13 amino acids. V was pared by 0 bases and J by 6 bases, with 5 bases between. The germline V gene has CDR1 MGHRA and CDR2 YSYEKL. The CDR3: CASSQDRPGELFF. In DNA form, the CDR3 reads TGCGCCAGCAGCCAAGATCGTCCCGGGGAGCTGTTTTTT.

The V gene is TRBV27, the J gene TRBJ2-7; 12 bases are a match to TRBD1. CDR1 MNHEY and CDR2 SMNVEV come from the germline V gene (reference sequence). The V segment lost 5 bases and the J segment 6 bases; nucleotides outside the gene matches: 8. This CDR3 contains 15 residues. In DNA form, the CDR3 reads TGTGCCAGCAGTGCATCCGGGACAGGGGGCACCGAGCAGTACTTC. It translates to CASSASGTGGTEQYF.

The chain employs TRBV4-1 and TRBJ1-2; 7 nucleotides agree with TRBD1. From germline, CDR1 is MGHRA and CDR2 YSYEKL. J gave up 4 bases and V 4 bases, and 6 bases lay outside the gene matches. This CDR3 has 14 residues. CDR3 bases: TGCGCCAGCAGCCCACAGGGACAGAGCTATGGCTACACCTTC. Translating it yields CASSPQGQSYGYTF.

The chain carries TRBV7-6 and TRBJ2-3, with D perhaps TRBD2 (6 bases). The germline V gene encodes CDR1 SGHVS and CDR2 FNYEAQ. The CDR3 runs 17 residues. The V and J ends lost 1 base and 1 base respectively, with 15 bases between them. The CDR3 is CASSLVGSGGGTDTQYF. DNA for the CDR3: TGTGCCAGCAGCTTAGTAGGGAGCGGCGGGGGCACAGATACGCAGTATTTT.

The J gene is TRBJ1-1, the V gene TRBV9, with 7 nucleotides matching TRBD1. With 0 bases clipped from V and 1 base from J, the junction kept 3 bases outside the gene matches. The CDR3 runs to 15 residues. In germline, CDR1 is SGDLS, CDR2 YYNGEE. CDR3 DNA sequence: TGTGCCAGCAGCGTAGAGGCAGGGGGGAACACTGAAGCTTTCTTT. It codes for CASSVEAGGNTEAFF.

V and J are TRBV7-9 and TRBJ2-5, with TRBD2 matching 12 bases. The CDR3 sequence is 15 residues long. V lost 7 bases, J lost 0 bases, and 3 bases stayed unmatched. CDR1 and CDR2 from the germline V gene are SEHNR and FQNEAQ (reference sequence). The CDR3 reads CASTRTSGDQETQYF. In DNA form, the CDR3 reads TGTGCCAGCACACGGACTAGCGGGGACCAAGAGACCCAGTACTTC.

This chain connects TRBV4-1 to TRBJ2-5; 7 nucleotides line up with TRBD1. From germline, CDR1 is MGHRA and CDR2 YSYEKL. The ends lost 0 bases at V and 5 bases at J; junction bases unmatched: 12. The CDR3 contains 17 residues. This CDR3 is CASSQEIGQGRGETQYF. The CDR3, as DNA: TGCGCCAGCAGCCAAGAAATCGGGCAGGGCAGGGGGGAGACCCAGTACTTC.

This chain connects TRBV5-1 to TRBJ1-3; D is possibly TRBD1 (6 bases). The CDR3 length is 15 residues. The V end was cut by 4 bases, the J end by 4 bases, with 15 bases between. Looked up from germline, CDR1 is SGHRS and CDR2 is YFSETQ. CDR3 DNA: TGCGCCAGCAGCCCACAGGGCATTGCCGGAAACACCATATATTTT. Translating it yields CASSPQGIAGNTIYF.

The sample holds a few counts of this clone. Here the CDR3 reads CASSIGTGGVTEAFF. The CDR3 DNA is TGTGCCAGCAGTATTGGGACAGGGGGCGTTACTGAAGCTTTCTTT. The V gene is TRBV25-1, the J gene TRBJ1-1; 12 bases line up with TRBD1. The CDR3 has 15 residues. The J segment lost 5 bases and the V segment lost 5 bases, leaving 6 bases of the junction unmatched. Germline V gives CDR1 MGHDK, CDR2 SYGVNS.

The chain is built from TRBV2 and TRBJ1-5, with D maybe TRBD1 (5 bases). V dropped 6 bases and J dropped 9 bases, with 18 bases sitting between them. CDR1 and CDR2 (germline): SNHLY, FYNNEI. The CDR3 consists of 14 residues. CDR3 sequence (DNA): TGTGCCAGCAGCGCCGGACACGGATCCCGGCCCCAGCATTTT. Translating it yields CASSAGHGSRPQHF.

This sequence joins TRBV19 and TRBJ2-5, with TRBD2 matching over 8 bases. V trimming: 8 bases; J trimming: 4 bases; junction bases outside the gene matches: 9. This CDR3 is built from 14 residues. Looked up from germline, CDR1 is LNHDA and CDR2 is SQIVND (reference sequence). This CDR3 reads CASPESGGPETQYF. The CDR3 DNA sequence: TGTGCCAGTCCCGAGAGCGGGGGCCCAGAGACCCAGTACTTC. Full variable domain (rest looked up from reference TRBV19 and TRBJ2-5): DGGITQSPKYLFRKEGQNVTLSCEQNLNHDAMYWYRQDPGQGLRLIYYSQIVNDFQKGDIAEGYSVSREKKESFPLTVTSAQKNPTAFYLCASPESGGPETQYFGPGTRLLVL.

This chain joins TRBV18 and TRBJ2-2, with 9 bases lining up with TRBD1. Germline values: CDR1 KGHSH, CDR2 LQKENI. The length of the CDR3 is 15 residues. The junction had 6 bases not matched to a gene; V was cut back by 5 bases and J by 5 bases. The CDR3 region has the DNA TGTGCCAGCTCAAGCGGGACAGGGTCGACCGGGGAGCTGTTTTTT. As protein: CASSSGTGSTGELFF.

The chain's CDR3 is CASSFTLTGELFF. In DNA form, the CDR3 reads TGTGCCAGCAGCTTTACATTGACCGGGGAGCTGTTTTTT. The V and J genes are TRBV11-2 and TRBJ2-2; D is uncertain. There are 13 residues in the CDR3. The germline V and J ends were trimmed by 3 bases and 5 bases, with 7 bases remaining between them. CDR1 and CDR2 (germline): SGHAT, FQNNGV.

The chain couples TRBV15 to TRBJ2-5, with D maybe TRBD2 (7 bases). V lost 1 base to trimming and J lost 2 bases, with 14 bases between them. Germline V gives CDR1 LNHNV, CDR2 YYDKDF (reference sequence). The CDR3 sequence is 16 residues long. As DNA, the CDR3 is TGTGCCACCAGCAGAGGGGGGGGCTGGTTGCAAGAGACCCAGTACTTC. This translates into CATSRGGGWLQETQYF.

A few counts support this clone. The rearrangement links TRBV4-1 to TRBJ1-2; a possible D gene is TRBD1 (5 bases). This CDR3 contains 16 residues. In germline, CDR1 is MGHRA, CDR2 YSYEKL. Trimming left V 5 bases short and J 0 bases short, with 16 bases between. In DNA form, the CDR3 reads TGCGCCAGCAGCTTGGGTGGGGCAGGAGCTAACTATGGCTACACCTTC. Translation gives CASSLGGAGANYGYTF.

CDR3 nucleotide sequence: TGTGCCAGCAGCTGGGGACAGGGGATATCTGAAGCTTTCTTT. It yields the protein CASSWGQGISEAFF. The gene calls are TRBV5-6 and TRBJ1-1, with 10 bases identical to TRBD1. The CDR3 consists of 14 residues. Unmatched junction bases numbered 5, after V lost 3 bases and J lost 6 bases. In germline, CDR1 is SGHDT, CDR2 YYEEEE.

The chain employs TRBV5-6 and TRBJ2-3; TRBD1 matches 7 bases. CDR3 length: 14 residues. Trimming removed 4 bases from V and 3 bases from J; junction bases left unmatched: 5. Germline CDR1 SGHDT, CDR2 YYEEEE. CDR3 coding DNA: TGTGCCAGCAGCGAAATGACAGGGACAGATACGCAGTATTTT. Its translation is CASSEMTGTDTQYF.

The chain couples TRBV6-5 to TRBJ1-6; perhaps TRBD1 as D (5 bases). The germline V gene encodes CDR1 MNHEY and CDR2 SVGAGI. Trimming took 8 bases from V and 14 from J, leaving 16 bases between them. The CDR3 length is 12 residues. The CDR3 loop reads CASRGASGALHF. The DNA of the CDR3 is TGTGCCAGCCGCGGGGCCTCCGGGGCCCTCCACTTT.